This passage covers 2 T cell receptor beta chains from one sample sequenced in a study of cytomegalovirus exposure and HLA in healthy donors. It was with 60 Vbeta and 13 Jbeta primers that the PCR ran. The assay was immunoSEQ multiplex PCR, and TCRdb's table has in-frame clones only and misses some. The sample holds under 300,000 clones; around 86% are singletons and the top ten take 3.5% to 4.5%. Sequencing was carried out using PBMCs. These receptors all come from a man aged 35-49 years in good health and CMV-seropositive.

The chain couples TRBV10-1 to TRBJ2-7; 9 bases map to TRBD1. V lost 10 bases, J lost 6 bases, and 10 bases stayed unmatched. Germline loops: CDR1 WNHNN, CDR2 SYGVQD (reference sequence). The CDR3 runs to 13 residues. The CDR3 loop is CATSGTGRGEQYF. The CDR3 DNA follows: TGCGCCACCTCCGGGACAGGGAGGGGCGAGCAGTACTTC.

Comments on this clone: Germline and junction disagree at one end, which may indicate a read error. V is TRBV7-9 and J is TRBJ1-1; 7 bases fit TRBD1. CDR1 and CDR2 from the germline V gene are SEHNR and FQNEAQ (reference sequence). The length of the CDR3 is 12 residues. This CDR3 is CSSSLANRGAFF. The CDR3 region has the DNA TGTTCCAGCAGCTTAGCGAACAGGGGAGCTTTCTTT.